This is a list of T cell receptor beta chains from one sample in a study of cytomegalovirus exposure and HLA in healthy donors. Repertoires were generated with immunoSEQ multiplex PCR, while TCRdb's copy carries only in-frame clones and drops some. Here the sample spans 150,000 or so clones, about 73% being singletons. Material: PBMCs. The receptor source for this set is an older woman in good health and CMV-seropositive. Both conserved end residues are part of each CDR3. Clone size, where shown, is once, few, many, or a class for clones that have expanded.

once	TRBV5-1	TRBJ1-2	CASSLAPGDYGYTF
.	TRBV21-1	TRBJ2-7	CASSPNARLAGVGRPYEQYF
.	TRBV6-5	TRBJ1-2	CASSPSGHYGYTF
.	TRBV28	TRBJ1-2	CASRLGGGGYTF
.	TRBV5-1	TRBJ1-1	CASSFGGNTEAFF
.	TRBV6-5	TRBJ1-5	CASSSSLSNQPQHF
.	TRBV30	TRBJ2-2	CAWRPRGTGELFF
.	TRBV25-1	TRBJ1-6	CASSERTGGRSLHF
.	TRBV6-5	TRBJ2-5	CASSEGGETQYF
.	TRBV18	TRBJ2-5	CASSPGYQETQYF
once	TRBV7-8	TRBJ1-4	CASSWGTAATNEKLFF
.	TRBV7-9	TRBJ1-2	CASSRDSLSYGYTF
.	TRBV28	TRBJ1-5	CASSYGGNQPQHF
.	TRBV19	TRBJ2-7	CASSAGTGIYEQYF
.	TRBV5-1	TRBJ1-5	CASSLDGQRNQPQHF
once	TRBV6-1	TRBJ1-4	CASSEAHGTANEKLFF
.	TRBV5-8	TRBJ1-5	CASSAGVSNQPQHF
.	TRBV5-1	TRBJ1-1	CASSLGPAQANTEAFF
.	TRBV19	TRBJ1-4	CASSIGRAPNEKLFF
.	TRBV27	TRBJ1-4	CASSPRTANEKLFF
.	TRBV7-3	TRBJ1-1	CASSLDRVGEAFF
.	TRBV10-3	TRBJ1-1	CAISGVGGRQGRTEAFF
few	TRBV6-5	TRBJ1-1	CASSYSELNTEAFF
.	TRBV28	TRBJ1-2	CASSLPGQGGGYTF
.	TRBV21-1	TRBJ2-1	CASSSGTGGYSSYNEQFF
.	TRBV28	TRBJ1-2	CASSLQQQGYTF
.	TRBV28	TRBJ2-7	CASSLTGGKSYEQYF
.	TRBV25-1	TRBJ1-2	CASRDSDRGRSGYTF
.	TRBV19	TRBJ1-5	CASSLTGNSNQPQHF
.	TRBV6-1	TRBJ1-2	CASTGPNYGYTF
.	TRBV6-6	TRBJ2-3	CASSYYREGTDTQYF
few	TRBV6-5	TRBJ1-2	CASAPDRGNYGYTF
few	TRBV28	TRBJ1-2	CASSLVAVRGYTF
.	TRBV28	TRBJ2-1	CASSPDHRGAYNEQFF
.	TRBV29-1	TRBJ1-1	CSVRRGRDTEAFF
.	TRBV5-1	TRBJ1-1	CASTTQTGGNTEAFF
.	TRBV25-1	TRBJ1-3	CASSPGGSSGNTIYF
few	TRBV19	TRBJ2-3	CASSRGLAKSTDTQYF
.	TRBV4-2	TRBJ2-2	CASSPELAGGYGGELFF
.	TRBV28	TRBJ2-5	CASTGGAETQYF
.	TRBV16	TRBJ1-1	CASSTNRVNTEAFF
.	TRBV14	TRBJ1-1	CASSQDGGRVGRNTEAFF
.	TRBV19	TRBJ2-1	CAISKAGIYNEQFF
.	TRBV7-9	TRBJ1-2	CASSLRAGTGGSYGYTF
.	TRBV6-1	TRBJ2-3	CASSEKVKAGLTDTQYF
once	TRBV29-1	TRBJ2-7	CSVWAGSGHTSYEQYF
.	TRBV5-1	TRBJ1-2	CASSLARSQQVSDGYTF
few	TRBV19	TRBJ1-2	CASSMGNGQLSNYGYTF
.	TRBV9	TRBJ2-5	CASSAGIQETQYF
.	TRBV29-1	TRBJ2-6	CSVQVNSGANVLTF
.	TRBV5-1	TRBJ2-5	CASSFSSGAETQYF
.	TRBV12-5	TRBJ2-7	CASGVDWYEQYF
.	TRBV2	TRBJ2-7	CASSLERPGSTYEQYF
.	TRBV28	TRBJ1-2	CASSAQGGPYGYTF
.	TRBV6-1	TRBJ1-5	CASLPGHRNQPQHF